This T cell receptor beta chain was observed in a study of T-cell reconstitution after alpha-beta-depleted transplantation in children. Library preparation (for TCRbeta) was performed with unique molecular identifiers. Each CDR3 protein gets one entry after TCRdb re-called the PCR reads with MiXCR. The sample consists of 200,000 to 300,000 distinct CDR3 sequences, roughly 7.7% of them appearing once. V dropped 6 bases and J dropped 2 bases, with 12 bases sitting between them. There are 14 residues in the CDR3. Germline CDR1 MGHRA, CDR2 YSYEKL. This clonotype occurred many times. The input for sequencing was PBMCs, mostly from graft donor cells, taken 180 days after TCRalphabeta/CD19-depleted stem cell transplant. V is TRBV4-1 and J is TRBJ2-3; no firm D call. The TCR sequence derives from a male patient between 5 and 17 years old who had a stem cell transplant for acute lymphoblastic leukemia, so the T cells may come from the graft donor. The DNA of the CDR3 is TGCGCCAGCAGTTTCAGACTGCACACAGATACGCAGTATTTT. Encoded protein: CASSFRLHTDTQYF.